This T cell receptor (beta chain) appears in the sequencing data of a study of T-cell reconstitution after alpha-beta-depleted transplantation in children. In its sample, this clonotype was seen a few times. A library of TCRbeta sequences, prepared with unique molecular identifiers, was generated. TCRdb passed the PCR reads through MiXCR, listing each CDR3 protein once. The data show around 360,000 distinct CDR3 sequences, 9% to 12% seen once. This CDR3 is 17 amino acids long. Trimming cost V 5 bases and J 1 base; bases outside gene matches: 6. The germline V gene has CDR1 MNHEY and CDR2 SMNVEV (reference sequence).

The input for sequencing was PBMCs from the stem cell graft donor, taken from the stem cell graft. This chain links TRBV27 with TRBJ2-2; 11 bases agree with TRBD2. The sequence was collected from a human donor who donated a stem cell graft to a child with acute lymphoblastic leukemia. CDR3 DNA sequence: TGTGCCAGCAGTCCCGGGACTAGCGGTTGGAACACCGGGGAGCTGTTTTTT. This gives the protein CASSPGTSGWNTGELFF.